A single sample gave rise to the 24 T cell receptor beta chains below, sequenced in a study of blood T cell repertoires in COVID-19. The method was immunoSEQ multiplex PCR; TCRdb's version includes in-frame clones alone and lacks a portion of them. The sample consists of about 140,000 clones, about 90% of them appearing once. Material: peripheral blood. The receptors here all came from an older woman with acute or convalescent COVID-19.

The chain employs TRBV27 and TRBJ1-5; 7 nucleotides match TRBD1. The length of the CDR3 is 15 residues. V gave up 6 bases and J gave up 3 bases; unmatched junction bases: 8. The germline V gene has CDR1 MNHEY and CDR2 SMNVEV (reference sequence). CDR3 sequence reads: CASSPGQSNNQPQHF. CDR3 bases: TGTGCCAGCAGCCCGGGACAGAGTAACAATCAGCCCCAGCATTTT.

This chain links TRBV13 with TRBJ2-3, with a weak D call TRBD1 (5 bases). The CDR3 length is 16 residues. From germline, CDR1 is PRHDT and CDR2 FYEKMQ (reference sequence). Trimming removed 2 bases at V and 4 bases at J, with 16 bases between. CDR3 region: CASSLFRQGGADTQYF. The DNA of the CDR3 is TGTGCCAGCAGCTTATTTAGGCAGGGTGGTGCAGATACGCAGTATTTT.

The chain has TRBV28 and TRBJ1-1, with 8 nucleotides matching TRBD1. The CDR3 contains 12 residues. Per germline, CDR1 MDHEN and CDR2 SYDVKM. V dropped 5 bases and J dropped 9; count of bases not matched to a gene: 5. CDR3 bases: TGTGCCAGCAGTCCAAGGGACAGGCAAGCTTTCTTT. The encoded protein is CASSPRDRQAFF. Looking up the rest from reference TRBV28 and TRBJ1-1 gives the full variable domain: DVKVTQSSRYLVKRTGEKVFLECVQDMDHENMFWYRQDPGLGLRLIYFSYDVKMKEKGDIPEGYSVSREKKERFSLILESASTNQTSMYLCASSPRDRQAFFGQGTRLTVV.

CDR3 DNA sequence: TGTGCCAGCAGCTCGACTAGTCTCATGGCAGATACGCAGTATTTT. Translation gives CASSSTSLMADTQYF. V gene TRBV7-2 combines with J gene TRBJ2-3; possible D gene TRBD2, 6 bases. The CDR3 contains 15 residues. V lost 4 bases, J lost 4 bases, and 15 bases lay in between. The germline V gene encodes CDR1 SGHTA and CDR2 FQGNSA.

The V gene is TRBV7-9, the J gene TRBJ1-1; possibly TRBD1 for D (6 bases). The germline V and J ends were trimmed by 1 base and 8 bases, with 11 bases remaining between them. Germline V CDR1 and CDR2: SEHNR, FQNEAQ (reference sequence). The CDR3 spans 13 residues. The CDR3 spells CASSLVSGTEAFF. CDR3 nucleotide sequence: TGTGCCAGCAGCTTAGTTTCGGGGACAGAAGCTTTCTTT.

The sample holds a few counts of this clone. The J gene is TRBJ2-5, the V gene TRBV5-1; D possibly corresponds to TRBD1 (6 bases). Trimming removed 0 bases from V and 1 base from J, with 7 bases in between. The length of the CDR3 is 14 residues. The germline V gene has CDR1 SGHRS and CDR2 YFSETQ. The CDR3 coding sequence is TGCGCCAGCAGCTTGGGGACAGCCCAAGAGACCCAGTACTTC. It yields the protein CASSLGTAQETQYF. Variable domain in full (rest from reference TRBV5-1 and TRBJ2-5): KAGVTQTPRYLIKTRGQQVTLSCSPISGHRSVSWYQQTPGQGLQFLFEYFSETQRNKGNFPGRFSGRQFSNSRSEMNVSTLELGDSALYLCASSLGTAQETQYFGPGTRLLVL.

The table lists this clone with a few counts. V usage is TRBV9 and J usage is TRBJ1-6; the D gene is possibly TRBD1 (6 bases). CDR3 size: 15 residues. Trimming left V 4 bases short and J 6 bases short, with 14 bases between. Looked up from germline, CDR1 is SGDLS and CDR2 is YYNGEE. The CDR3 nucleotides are TGTGCCAGCAGCCCATCGGGACACATTAATTCACCCCTCCACTTT. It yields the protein CASSPSGHINSPLHF.

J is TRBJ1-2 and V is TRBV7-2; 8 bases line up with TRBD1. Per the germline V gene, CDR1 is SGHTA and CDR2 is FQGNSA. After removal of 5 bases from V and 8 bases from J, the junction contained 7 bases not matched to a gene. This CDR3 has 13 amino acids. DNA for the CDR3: TGTGCCAGCAGCAAAGACAGGGGAAGGGGCTACACCTTC. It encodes CASSKDRGRGYTF.

CDR3 sequence: CASSAGLSYEQYF. CDR3 nucleotides: TGTGCCAGCTCGGCTGGACTCAGCTACGAGCAGTACTTC. This sequence joins TRBV18 and TRBJ2-7, with a possible D match to TRBD2 (5 bases). The V and J ends lost 6 bases and 3 bases respectively, with 12 bases between them. The germline CDR1 and CDR2 sequences are KGHSH and LQKENI. The CDR3 spans 13 residues. Looking up the rest from reference TRBV18 and TRBJ2-7 gives the full variable domain: NAGVMQNPRHLVRRRGQEARLRCSPMKGHSHVYWYRQLPEEGLKFMVYLQKENIIDESGMPKERFSAEFPKEGPSILRIQQVVRGDSAAYFCASSAGLSYEQYFGPGTRLTVT.

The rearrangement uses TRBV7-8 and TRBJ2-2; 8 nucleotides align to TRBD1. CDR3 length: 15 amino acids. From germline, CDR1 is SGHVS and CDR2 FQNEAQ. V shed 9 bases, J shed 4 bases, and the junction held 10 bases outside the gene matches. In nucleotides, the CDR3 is TGTGCCAGTGGACCGGGACAGGTCCCCACCGGGGAGCTGTTTTTT. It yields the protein CASGPGQVPTGELFF.

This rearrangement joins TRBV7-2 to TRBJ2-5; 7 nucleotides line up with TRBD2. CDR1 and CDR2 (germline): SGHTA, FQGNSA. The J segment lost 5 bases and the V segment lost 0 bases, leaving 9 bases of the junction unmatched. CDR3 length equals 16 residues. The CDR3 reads CASSLAPAGVRETQYF. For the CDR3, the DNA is TGTGCCAGCAGCTTAGCCCCGGCGGGGGTTAGGGAGACCCAGTACTTC.

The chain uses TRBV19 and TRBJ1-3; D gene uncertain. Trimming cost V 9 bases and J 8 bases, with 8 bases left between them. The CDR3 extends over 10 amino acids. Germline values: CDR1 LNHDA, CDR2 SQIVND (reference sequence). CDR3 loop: CASGLYTIYF. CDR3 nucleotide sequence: TGTGCCAGCGGACTATACACCATATATTTT.

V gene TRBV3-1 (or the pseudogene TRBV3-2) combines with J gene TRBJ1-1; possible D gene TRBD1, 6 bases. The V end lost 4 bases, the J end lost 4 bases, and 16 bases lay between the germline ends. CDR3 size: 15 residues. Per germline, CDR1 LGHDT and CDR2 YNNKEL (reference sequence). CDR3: CASSPSTGGSTEAFF. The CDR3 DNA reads TGTGCCAGCAGCCCATCGACAGGAGGAAGCACTGAAGCTTTCTTT.

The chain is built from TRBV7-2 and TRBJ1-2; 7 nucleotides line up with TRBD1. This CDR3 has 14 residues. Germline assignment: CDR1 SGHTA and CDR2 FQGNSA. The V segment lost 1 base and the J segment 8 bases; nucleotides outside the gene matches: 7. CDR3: CASSLDRDRGGYTF. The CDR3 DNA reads TGTGCCAGCAGCTTAGACCGGGACAGAGGAGGCTACACCTTC. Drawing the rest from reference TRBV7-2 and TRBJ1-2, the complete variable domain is GAGVSQSPSNKVTEKGKDVELRCDPISGHTALYWYRQSLGQGLEFLIYFQGNSAPDKSGLPSDRFSAERTGGSVSTLTIQRTQQEDSAVYLCASSLDRDRGGYTFGSGTRLTVV.

The CDR3 DNA sequence: TGTGCCAGCAGCTTGGCCGCGGCAGGGGGCCGGACCGGGGAGCTGTTTTTT. Translation: CASSLAAAGGRTGELFF. The rearrangement joins TRBV5-5 to TRBJ2-2, with 8 positions matching TRBD1. V dropped 0 bases and J dropped 5; count of bases not matched to a gene: 9. CDR3 length equals 17 residues. Germline V gives CDR1 SGHKS, CDR2 YYEKEE (reference sequence).

For the CDR3, the DNA is TGTGCCAGCAGTTACTCGCGGGACGAAGCTTTCTTT. Its translation: CASSYSRDEAFF. The chain has TRBV6-5 and TRBJ1-1; possibly TRBD1 for D (5 bases). CDR3 length: 12 residues. V was trimmed by 0 bases and J by 8 bases, leaving 7 bases between them. Germline CDR1 and CDR2: MNHEY and SVGAGI.

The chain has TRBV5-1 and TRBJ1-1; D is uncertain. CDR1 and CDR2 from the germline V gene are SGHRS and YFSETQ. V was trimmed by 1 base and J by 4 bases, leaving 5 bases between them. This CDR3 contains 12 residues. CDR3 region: CASSLRSTEAFF. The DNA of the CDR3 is TGCGCCAGCAGCTTGCGGTCCACTGAAGCTTTCTTT.

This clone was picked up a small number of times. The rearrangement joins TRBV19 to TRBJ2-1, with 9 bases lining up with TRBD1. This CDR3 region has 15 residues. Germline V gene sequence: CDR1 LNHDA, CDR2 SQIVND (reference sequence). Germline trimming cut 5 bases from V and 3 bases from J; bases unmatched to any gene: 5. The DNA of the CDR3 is TGTGCCAGTAGTCCCCCGGGACAGGGCTACAATGAGCAGTTCTTC. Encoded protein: CASSPPGQGYNEQFF.

This CDR3 reads CASSGPDAGGYTF. The CDR3 coding sequence is TGTGCCAGCAGTGGCCCCGATGCGGGGGGCTACACCTTC. The chain combines TRBV2 with TRBJ1-2; D is unclear. V was cut by 4 bases and J by 8 bases, with 14 bases left in between. This CDR3 region has 13 residues. In germline, CDR1 is SNHLY, CDR2 FYNNEI. Full variable domain (missing parts from reference TRBV2 and TRBJ1-2): EPEVTQTPSHQVTQMGQEVILRCVPISNHLYFYWYRQILGQKVEFLVSFYNNEISEKSEIFDDQFSVERPDGSNFTLKIRSTKLEDSAMYFCASSGPDAGGYTFGSGTRLTVV.

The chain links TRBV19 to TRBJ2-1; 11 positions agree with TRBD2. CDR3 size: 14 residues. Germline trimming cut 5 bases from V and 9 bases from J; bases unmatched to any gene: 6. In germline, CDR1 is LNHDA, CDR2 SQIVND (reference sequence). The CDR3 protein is CASSVSGGGFEQFF. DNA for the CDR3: TGTGCCAGTAGTGTTAGCGGGGGGGGCTTTGAGCAGTTCTTC. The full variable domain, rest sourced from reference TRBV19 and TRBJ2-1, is DGGITQSPKYLFRKEGQNVTLSCEQNLNHDAMYWYRQDPGQGLRLIYYSQIVNDFQKGDIAEGYSVSREKKESFPLTVTSAQKNPTAFYLCASSVSGGGFEQFFGPGTRLTVL.

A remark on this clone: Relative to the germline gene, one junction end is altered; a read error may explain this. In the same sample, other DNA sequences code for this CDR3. CDR3 sequence: CASGGGNEKLFF. In DNA, the CDR3 is TGCGCCAGCGGGGGGGGCAATGAAAAACTGTTTTTT. This chain uses TRBV7-9 with TRBJ1-4; D perhaps matches TRBD1 (6 bases). Germline loops: CDR1 SEHNR, CDR2 FQNEAQ (reference sequence). This CDR3 is 12 amino acids long.

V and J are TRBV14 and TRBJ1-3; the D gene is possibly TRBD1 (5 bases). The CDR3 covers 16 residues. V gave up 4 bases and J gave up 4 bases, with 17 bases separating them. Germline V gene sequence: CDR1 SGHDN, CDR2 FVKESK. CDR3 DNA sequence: TGTGCCAGCAGCCCGAGGAGGGGCTTAAACGGAAACACCATATATTTT. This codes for CASSPRRGLNGNTIYF. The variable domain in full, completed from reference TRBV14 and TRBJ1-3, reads EAGVTQFPSHSVIEKGQTVTLRCDPISGHDNLYWYRRVMGKEIKFLLHFVKESKQDESGMPNNRFLAERTGGTYSTLKVQPAELEDSGVYFCASSPRRGLNGNTIYFGEGSWLTVV.

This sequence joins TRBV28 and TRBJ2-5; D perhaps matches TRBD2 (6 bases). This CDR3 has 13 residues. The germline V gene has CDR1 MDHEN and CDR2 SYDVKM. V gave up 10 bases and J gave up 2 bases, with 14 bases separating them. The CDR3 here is CATVPGGQETQYF. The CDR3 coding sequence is TGTGCCACCGTTCCCGGGGGACAAGAGACCCAGTACTTC.

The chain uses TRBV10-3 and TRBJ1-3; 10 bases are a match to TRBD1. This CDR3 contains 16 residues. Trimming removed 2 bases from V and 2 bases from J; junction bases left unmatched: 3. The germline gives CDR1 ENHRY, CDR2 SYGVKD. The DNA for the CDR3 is TGTGCCATCAGTGAGAGACAGGGGGCTACTGGAAACACCATATATTTT. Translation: CAISERQGATGNTIYF.